This is a list of T cell receptor beta chains from one sample in a study of T cells in Graves' hyperthyroidism and ophthalmopathy. MiXCR, run by TCRdb on the multiplex PCR reads, gives a single entry per CDR3 protein. This sample carries more than 300,000 distinct CDR3 sequences, more than 11% of them seen once, and the ten largest clones take approximately 10%. Sequencing used blood. These receptors came from a woman aged 55-75 years with Graves' hyperthyroidism. The CDR3 runs from the conserved cysteine through the conserved F or W.

v_call,cdr3_aa
TRBV20-1,CSAPDRDVYGYTF
TRBV5-1,CASSFLIRGSMNTEAFF
TRBV5-8,CASSLAVAGSSYEQYF
TRBV11-3,CASSLTPSARETQYF
TRBV28,CASSSWTSLGYNEQFF
TRBV27,CASQGWTEAFF
TRBV12-3/TRBV12-4,CASSSRGAFITEAFF
TRBV3-1,CASTSRDAGNTIYF
TRBV20-1,CSALIGGGRLLQYF
TRBV20-1,CSAGLKNTGELFF
TRBV5-1,CASSPLTSGKTYEQYF
TRBV12-3/TRBV12-4,CASRDRASYEQYF
TRBV6-2/TRBV6-3,CATKGEGGYNEQFF